Listed below are T cell receptor beta chains from one sample, sequenced in a study of CD8+ T cells in alopecia areata. The repertoire was sequenced with immunoSEQ multiplex PCR; TCRdb's copy has only in-frame clones and lacks some. The table records 79,000 or so clones, approximately 70% of them present only once. The sample in question was CD8+ T cells sorted from blood, obtained at week 24, from a patient treated with tofacitinib. The receptors were gathered from a human donor with alopecia areata. The CDR3 runs from the conserved cysteine through the conserved F or W. Fields, in order: CDR3 DNA, CDR3 protein, clone size, V gene, J gene, D gene, CDR3 length. A D gene is named only where the DNA matches it firmly. Not every row has a clone size; where given, it reads once, few, many or a size class.

DNA: TGCGCCAGCAGCCCAACCAGGGAGAATGAAAAACTGTTTTTT; CDR3: CASSPTRENEKLFF; size: few; V: TRBV4-1; J: TRBJ1-4; D: NA; length: 14
DNA: TGCGCCAGCAGCCATCTTGGGGGGACGGAAAACATTCAGTACTTC; CDR3: CASSHLGGTENIQYF; size: few; V: TRBV4-1; J: TRBJ2-4; D: NA; length: 15
DNA: TGTGCCAGCAGCTTCCTTACACGGGACCCCAGGGCTCACGAGCAGTACTTC; CDR3: CASSFLTRDPRAHEQYF; size: once; V: TRBV5-6; J: TRBJ2-7; D: NA; length: 17
DNA: TGTGCCAGCATCCCTGACGGGACGGTAGGAAACACCATATATTTT; CDR3: CASIPDGTVGNTIYF; size: NA; V: TRBV6-5; J: TRBJ1-3; D: NA; length: 15
DNA: TGTGCCAGCAGTTGGGGAGGGAACTATGGCTACACCTTC; CDR3: CASSWGGNYGYTF; size: NA; V: TRBV6-5; J: TRBJ1-2; D: NA; length: 13
DNA: TGTGCCAGCAGTGAGGGGCTGTACACTGAAGCTTTCTTT; CDR3: CASSEGLYTEAFF; size: NA; V: TRBV25-1; J: TRBJ1-1; D: NA; length: 13
DNA: TGTGCCAGCAGTTACCCCACCGGGGAGCTGTTTTTT; CDR3: CASSYPTGELFF; size: many; V: TRBV6-4; J: TRBJ2-2; D: NA; length: 12
DNA: TGCGCCAGCAGCTTAGCGGGGTTTGGGACTGAAGCTTTCTTT; CDR3: CASSLAGFGTEAFF; size: NA; V: TRBV5-1; J: TRBJ1-1; D: NA; length: 14
DNA: TGTGCCAGTAGTATTTACACTGAAGCTTTCTTT; CDR3: CASSIYTEAFF; size: NA; V: TRBV19; J: TRBJ1-1; D: NA; length: 11
DNA: TGCGCCAGCAGCTTGGGACAGGGGATGACTGAGCAGTTCTTC; CDR3: CASSLGQGMTEQFF; size: NA; V: TRBV5-1; J: TRBJ2-1; D: TRBD1; length: 14
DNA: TGCGCCAGCACCGGGGCGGAGGGCAACACCGGGGAGCTGTTTTTT; CDR3: CASTGAEGNTGELFF; size: NA; V: TRBV5-1; J: TRBJ2-2; D: NA; length: 15
DNA: TGCGCCAGCAGCCAAGGCAGCTCCTACGAGCAGTACTTC; CDR3: CASSQGSSYEQYF; size: NA; V: TRBV4-1; J: TRBJ2-7; D: NA; length: 13
DNA: TGTGCCAGCATCCTCCTAGCGGGAGCAGATACGCAGTATTTT; CDR3: CASILLAGADTQYF; size: NA; V: TRBV13; J: TRBJ2-3; D: TRBD2; length: 14
DNA: TGTGCCAGCAGTTACGGGGGGGGCACTGAAGCTTTCTTT; CDR3: CASSYGGGTEAFF; size: NA; V: TRBV6-5; J: TRBJ1-1; D: NA; length: 13
DNA: TGCAGCGTGCGGGACAGGGCCTACGAGCAGTACTTC; CDR3: CSVRDRAYEQYF; size: NA; V: TRBV29-1; J: TRBJ2-7; D: TRBD1; length: 12
DNA: TGCGCCAGCAGCGAGGGCCAGGGCCAAGAGACCCAGTACTTC; CDR3: CASSEGQGQETQYF; size: NA; V: TRBV5-1; J: TRBJ2-5; D: NA; length: 14
DNA: TGTGCCAGCAGCTTAGGACCAGATACGCAGTATTTT; CDR3: CASSLGPDTQYF; size: NA; V: TRBV7-9; J: TRBJ2-3; D: NA; length: 12
DNA: TGCGCCAGCAGCTTGGAGCCGACACACCAAGAGACCCAGTACTTC; CDR3: CASSLEPTHQETQYF; size: NA; V: TRBV5-1; J: TRBJ2-5; D: NA; length: 15
DNA: TGTGCCATCAGTGAGTCTCTGGGGCCTGGGGCCAACGTCCTGACTTTC; CDR3: CAISESLGPGANVLTF; size: few; V: TRBV10-3; J: TRBJ2-6; D: NA; length: 16
DNA: TGTGCCAGCAGCCCGGGACTCAACGGGTTCTTC; CDR3: CASSPGLNGFF; size: NA; V: TRBV7-9; J: TRBJ2-1; D: NA; length: 11
DNA: TGTGCCAGCAGCCCCACAGGGGAACAGACCCAGTACTTC; CDR3: CASSPTGEQTQYF; size: NA; V: TRBV7-9; J: TRBJ2-5; D: TRBD1; length: 13
DNA: TGCAGCGTGTCCGATGATGAGCAGTTCTTC; CDR3: CSVSDDEQFF; size: few; V: TRBV29-1; J: TRBJ2-1; D: NA; length: 10
DNA: TGTGCCAGCAGAAATACGGTTCAGGGCTACGAGCAGTACTTC; CDR3: CASRNTVQGYEQYF; size: NA; V: TRBV27; J: TRBJ2-7; D: NA; length: 14
DNA: TGTGCCAGCAGCTTAGTAGGGTCTGGTTACGAGCAGTACTTC; CDR3: CASSLVGSGYEQYF; size: few; V: TRBV7-8; J: TRBJ2-7; D: NA; length: 14
DNA: TGTGCCAGCCAAGCAATGAGGAACACTGAAGCTTTCTTT; CDR3: CASQAMRNTEAFF; size: NA; V: TRBV27; J: TRBJ1-1; D: NA; length: 13
DNA: TGTGCCAGCAGTTTCTCAAGCGGCGAGCAGTACTTC; CDR3: CASSFSSGEQYF; size: NA; V: TRBV6-5; J: TRBJ2-7; D: NA; length: 12
DNA: TGTGCCAGCAGCCGACATGGGGCCAACGTCCTGACTTTC; CDR3: CASSRHGANVLTF; size: few; V: TRBV7-2; J: TRBJ2-6; D: NA; length: 13
DNA: TGCGCCAGCAGCTTAGACGGGGATAGCTCCTACAATGAGCAGTTCTTC; CDR3: CASSLDGDSSYNEQFF; size: NA; V: TRBV5-1; J: TRBJ2-1; D: NA; length: 16
DNA: TGTGCCAGCAGCCCGATTGTGGGACAGGGATTGAACACTGAAGCTTTCTTT; CDR3: CASSPIVGQGLNTEAFF; size: NA; V: TRBV7-3; J: TRBJ1-1; D: TRBD1; length: 17
DNA: TGCGCCAGCAGCCAAGATGGGAGGATATCGGAGACCCAGTACTTC; CDR3: CASSQDGRISETQYF; size: many; V: TRBV4-1; J: TRBJ2-5; D: NA; length: 15
DNA: TGTGCCAGCAGCCCCGGACAGGTCCCCACCGGGGAGCTGTTTTTT; CDR3: CASSPGQVPTGELFF; size: NA; V: TRBV7-9; J: TRBJ2-2; D: TRBD1; length: 15
DNA: TGTGCCAGCAGTTACTCGTTCGTAAGGGATCGCCCGAACACTGAAGCTTTCTTT; CDR3: CASSYSFVRDRPNTEAFF; size: NA; V: TRBV6-7; J: TRBJ1-1; D: NA; length: 18
DNA: TGTGCCAGCAGCGCAGGACCGGGACAGGGAGGCCACGAGCAGTACTTC; CDR3: CASSAGPGQGGHEQYF; size: NA; V: TRBV13; J: TRBJ2-7; D: TRBD1; length: 16
DNA: TGTGCCAGCAGTGAAAATAGCGGGAAGGCAGATACGCAGTATTTT; CDR3: CASSENSGKADTQYF; size: medium-sized; V: TRBV6-4; J: TRBJ2-3; D: TRBD2; length: 15
DNA: TGTGCCAGCAGCTTGGTGGGGTATTATGGCTACACCTTC; CDR3: CASSLVGYYGYTF; size: NA; V: TRBV5-6; J: TRBJ1-2; D: NA; length: 13
DNA: TGTGCCAGCAGTTCCCTCTCTCCAGCGGGAGGGGGCAATGAGCAGTTCTTC; CDR3: CASSSLSPAGGGNEQFF; size: NA; V: TRBV27; J: TRBJ2-1; D: TRBD2; length: 17
DNA: TGTGCCAGCAGCTTACCCCTTGGGTACGAGCAGTACTTC; CDR3: CASSLPLGYEQYF; size: NA; V: TRBV7-9; J: TRBJ2-7; D: NA; length: 13
DNA: TGTGCCAGCAGTCAGACAGGGGCCCAGTACTTC; CDR3: CASSQTGAQYF; size: NA; V: TRBV7-9; J: TRBJ2-5; D: TRBD1; length: 11
DNA: TGTGCCAGCAGTGAATGGCGGGGGGTACCTCACAATGAGCAGTTCTTC; CDR3: CASSEWRGVPHNEQFF; size: NA; V: TRBV2; J: TRBJ2-1; D: TRBD2; length: 16
DNA: TGTGCCAGCAGCTTGACATTGGGGGGCCCCGCCGGGGAGCTGTTTTTT; CDR3: CASSLTLGGPAGELFF; size: NA; V: TRBV7-3; J: TRBJ2-2; D: NA; length: 16
DNA: TGTGCCAGCCGTGAGGACACGCACACCGGGGAGCTGTTTTTT; CDR3: CASREDTHTGELFF; size: few; V: TRBV9; J: TRBJ2-2; D: NA; length: 14
DNA: TGCGCCAGCAGCCAAGGGGAAGGGACAGGGCACTACGAGCAGTACTTC; CDR3: CASSQGEGTGHYEQYF; size: once; V: TRBV4-1; J: TRBJ2-7; D: TRBD1; length: 16
DNA: TGTGCCAGCAGTGCAGTCCTGAGAACTGAAGCTTTCTTT; CDR3: CASSAVLRTEAFF; size: NA; V: TRBV2; J: TRBJ1-1; D: NA; length: 13
DNA: TGTGCCAGCAGCCCCGGGACATTACGAGGTCAGCCCCAGCATTTT; CDR3: CASSPGTLRGQPQHF; size: NA; V: TRBV5-6; J: TRBJ1-5; D: NA; length: 15
DNA: TGTGCCAGCAGCCCCTCAGGGTTGGGACTACTATACGAGCAGTACTTC; CDR3: CASSPSGLGLLYEQYF; size: NA; V: TRBV11-2; J: TRBJ2-7; D: TRBD2; length: 16
DNA: TGTGCCAGCAGCTTCCCCACTAGCGGCACAGATACGCAGTATTTT; CDR3: CASSFPTSGTDTQYF; size: few; V: TRBV7-9; J: TRBJ2-3; D: TRBD2; length: 15
DNA: TGTGCCAGCAGCGTGACCGGGACAGGGTCCTACAATGAGCAGTTCTTC; CDR3: CASSVTGTGSYNEQFF; size: NA; V: TRBV9; J: TRBJ2-1; D: TRBD1; length: 16